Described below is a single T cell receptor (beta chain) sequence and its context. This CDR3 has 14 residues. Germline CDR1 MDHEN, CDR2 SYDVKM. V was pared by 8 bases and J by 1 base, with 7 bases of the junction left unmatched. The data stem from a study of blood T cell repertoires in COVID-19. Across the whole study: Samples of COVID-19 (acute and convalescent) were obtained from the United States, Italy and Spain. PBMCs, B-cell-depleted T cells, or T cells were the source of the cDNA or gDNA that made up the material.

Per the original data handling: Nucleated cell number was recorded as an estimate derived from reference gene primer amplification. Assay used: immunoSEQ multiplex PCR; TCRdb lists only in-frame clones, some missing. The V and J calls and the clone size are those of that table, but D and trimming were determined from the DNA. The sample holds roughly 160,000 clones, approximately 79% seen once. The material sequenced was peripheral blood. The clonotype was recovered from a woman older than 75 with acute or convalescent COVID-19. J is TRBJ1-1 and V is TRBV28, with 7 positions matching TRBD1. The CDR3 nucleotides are TGTGCCAGCCTTACAGGGGTCGGGAACACTGAAGCTTTCTTT. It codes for CASLTGVGNTEAFF.